What follows are 12 T cell receptor beta chains derived from one specimen sequenced in a study of T cell responses to AZD1222 COVID-19 vaccine. Libraries were prepared by immunoSEQ multiplex PCR; TCRdb keeps only in-frame clonotypes and omits some of them. The table lists approximately 80,000 clones, 80% to 90% of them singletons. The source material was peripheral blood, sampled 28 days after the second AZD1222 dose. These receptors were collected from an adult who received the AZD1222 COVID-19 vaccine.

The chain links TRBV11-2 to TRBJ1-4; D is undetermined. Trimming stripped 3 bases from V and 5 bases from J, with 10 bases between. Germline V gives CDR1 SGHAT, CDR2 FQNNGV. The CDR3 runs to 14 residues. The CDR3 DNA sequence: TGTGCCAGCAGCTTCCAACGGGCGAATGAAAAACTGTTTTTT. Its protein is CASSFQRANEKLFF.

This chain connects TRBV27 to TRBJ2-7; D not resolved. Germline CDR1 MNHEY, CDR2 SMNVEV (reference sequence). The V end was cut by 6 bases, the J end by 6 bases, with 12 bases between. The CDR3 contains 12 residues. The CDR3 nucleotides are TGTGCCAGCAGCCGGCCCCTGGCCGAGCAGTACTTC. Amino acid sequence: CASSRPLAEQYF.

This sequence joins TRBV2 and TRBJ2-5, with 13 bases lining up with TRBD2. The ends lost 5 bases at V and 6 bases at J; junction bases unmatched: 6. The CDR3 has 15 residues. Germline V lookup: CDR1 SNHLY, CDR2 FYNNEI. CDR3 nucleotides: TGTGCCAGCAGTCCACTAGCGGGGGGGCCGCAGACCCAGTACTTC. Protein: CASSPLAGGPQTQYF. Drawing the rest from reference TRBV2 and TRBJ2-5, the complete variable domain is EPEVTQTPSHQVTQMGQEVILRCVPISNHLYFYWYRQILGQKVEFLVSFYNNEISEKSEIFDDQFSVERPDGSNFTLKIRSTKLEDSAMYFCASSPLAGGPQTQYFGPGTRLLVL.

This chain joins TRBV24-1 and TRBJ1-2; 8 bases fit TRBD1. After removal of 5 bases from V and 7 bases from J, the junction contained 8 bases not matched to a gene. CDR1 and CDR2 from the germline V gene are KGHDR and SFDVKD. The CDR3 is made up of 14 amino acids. The CDR3 spells CATSGTRTGSGYTF. The CDR3 DNA is TGTGCCACCAGTGGAACAAGGACAGGGTCTGGCTACACCTTC.

The chain joins TRBV30 to TRBJ2-1; D gene ambiguous. The germline gives CDR1 GTSNPN, CDR2 SVGIG (reference sequence). The CDR3 has 14 residues. V dropped 0 bases and J dropped 2 bases, with 8 bases sitting between them. CDR3 nucleotide sequence: TGTGCCTGGAGTGTGGGTCTCACCTACAATGAGCAGTTCTTC. Its protein product is CAWSVGLTYNEQFF.

The V gene is TRBV2, the J gene TRBJ2-3; weak D call: TRBD2 (5 bases). The CDR3 extends over 15 amino acids. The V gene's germline CDR1 is SNHLY and CDR2 FYNNEI. Trimming cost V 4 bases and J 0 bases, with 11 bases left between them. The CDR3 bases are TGTGCCAGCAGTGGCGGGTCCCAGAGCACAGATACGCAGTATTTT. Its protein product is CASSGGSQSTDTQYF.

This clone was picked up a small number of times. The chain employs TRBV20-1 and TRBJ2-5; no reliable D call. In germline, CDR1 is DFQATT, CDR2 SNEGSKA (reference sequence). This CDR3 has 11 residues. This CDR3 reads CSSQAQETQYF. The CDR3 DNA reads as TGCAGCTCTCAGGCCCAAGAGACCCAGTACTTC.

On this clone itself: In the same sample, other DNA sequences code for this CDR3. The chain has TRBV5-1 and TRBJ2-2, with 9 bases matching TRBD2. The germline gives CDR1 SGHRS, CDR2 YFSETQ. V lost 0 bases, J lost 4 bases, and 10 bases stayed unmatched. CDR3 length: 18 residues. The CDR3 protein is CASSLEGAGGPGTGELFF. CDR3 DNA sequence: TGCGCCAGCAGCTTGGAAGGCGCGGGGGGGCCGGGCACCGGGGAGCTGTTTTTT.

This sequence joins TRBV19 and TRBJ1-5, with 7 bases identical to TRBD1. The junction had 3 bases not matched to a gene; V was cut back by 0 bases and J by 4 bases. Germline CDR1 is LNHDA and CDR2 is SQIVND (reference sequence). The CDR3 is 15 amino acids. CDR3 amino acids: CASSIDAGGNQPQHF. The CDR3 DNA reads as TGTGCCAGTAGTATAGATGCAGGGGGAAATCAGCCCCAGCATTTT.

This clone has only one observation. The rearrangement links TRBV11-3 to TRBJ2-2; tentatively, D is TRBD1 (6 bases). Trimming removed 4 bases at V and 7 bases at J, with 13 bases between. This CDR3 is 14 amino acids long. The V gene's germline CDR1 is SGHNT and CDR2 YENEEA. In nucleotides, the CDR3 is TGTGCCAGCAGCTCAACAGGGTCGGGCGGGGAGCTGTTTTTT. This sequence encodes CASSSTGSGGELFF.

This rearrangement joins TRBV28 to TRBJ2-1, with D maybe TRBD1 (5 bases). From germline, CDR1 is MDHEN and CDR2 SYDVKM. Trimming took 0 bases from V and 6 from J, leaving 12 bases between them. The CDR3 has 15 residues. The CDR3 reads CASSLWGRVANEQFF. CDR3 coding DNA: TGTGCCAGCAGTTTATGGGGCAGGGTGGCCAATGAGCAGTTCTTC.

V usage is TRBV11-2 and J usage is TRBJ1-3; D not certain. V was trimmed by 2 bases and J by 2 bases, leaving 1 base between them. The CDR3 loop spans 12 amino acids. Germline V gene sequence: CDR1 SGHAT, CDR2 FQNNGV. The CDR3 loop reads CASSLTGNTIYF. The CDR3 coding sequence is TGTGCCAGCAGCTTAACTGGAAACACCATATATTTT.